What follows is one T cell receptor beta chain and its context. The record originates from a study of blood T cell repertoires in COVID-19. Overall study: Samples taken during acute and convalescent COVID-19 were collected in the United States, Italy and Spain.

Trimming pared 4 bases from V and 9 bases from J, leaving 9 bases between. CDR1 and CDR2 from the germline V gene are SEHNR and FQNEAQ (reference sequence). The CDR3 has 12 amino acids. Recruitment covered about two dozen US areas and drew participants whose ages spanned roughly 18 to 90 years. Allocation to cohorts depended on clinical history reported by the participants. Data came from immunoSEQ multiplex PCR; TCRdb stores just in-frame clones and leaves some out. Among roughly 250,000 clones listed, approximately 83% were seen once. The chain combines TRBV7-9 with TRBJ1-4, with D uncertain. Sequencing was carried out using PBMCs or T cells enriched from blood (not recorded which). The sequence was collected from a woman in her forties with acute COVID-19. The DNA for the CDR3 is TGTGCCAGCAGCTCCCCCTCTAAAAAACTGTTTTTT. Translated: CASSSPSKKLFF.